A single sample gave rise to the 16 T cell receptor beta chains below, sequenced in a study of response to subunit inactivated influenza vaccine. TCRdb reprocessed the RT-PCR reads with MiXCR, giving one entry per CDR3 protein. In the table there are about 520,000 distinct CDR3 sequences, about 25% of which are singletons. The sequencing used CD4+ T cells sorted from PBMCs, collected about 5 days after vaccination. These receptors were taken from a man in his forties or fifties who received an inactivated influenza vaccine.

This clonotype was observed a handful of times. The chain links TRBV12-3 or TRBV12-4 to TRBJ1-5, with D uncertain. V lost 6 bases to trimming and J lost 5 bases, with 8 bases between them. The CDR3 has 12 amino acids. CDR3 sequence (DNA): TGTGCCAGCAGGGGAGAGTATCAGCCCCAGCATTTT. Translation: CASRGEYQPQHF.

The rearrangement joins TRBV14 to TRBJ1-6; unclear D gene. This CDR3 is 14 amino acids long. Trimming removed 6 bases from V and 0 bases from J, with 6 bases in between. Per germline, CDR1 SGHDN and CDR2 FVKESK. CDR3 nucleotide sequence: TGTGCCAGCAGGGCGGGCTCCTATAATTCACCCCTCCACTTT. It specifies CASRAGSYNSPLHF.

V usage is TRBV2 and J usage is TRBJ2-7; 9 bases fit TRBD1. The germline V gene has CDR1 SNHLY and CDR2 FYNNEI. The CDR3 is 14 residues long. Trimming removed 4 bases from V and 5 bases from J; junction bases left unmatched: 6. The CDR3 bases are TGTGCCAGCAGTGCCGGGACAGGGAATAACGAGCAGTACTTC. Its translation: CASSAGTGNNEQYF.

The chain joins TRBV5-1 to TRBJ2-4; 11 bases align to TRBD2. CDR1 and CDR2 (germline): SGHRS, YFSETQ. V lost 4 bases and J lost 7; bases outside the gene matches: 4. The CDR3 has 14 amino acids. The CDR3 protein is CASSDTSGGNIQYF. The CDR3 nucleotides read TGCGCCAGCAGCGACACTAGCGGGGGCAACATTCAGTACTTC.

This clonotype was recorded once. The chain joins TRBV20-1 to TRBJ2-1; 7 nucleotides match TRBD1. Unmatched junction bases numbered 13, after V lost 6 bases and J lost 5 bases. This CDR3 contains 15 residues. Germline CDR1 and CDR2: DFQATT and SNEGSKA (reference sequence). In DNA, the CDR3 is TGCAGTGCGCCCCCCGGGACAGAACGGCACAATGAGCAGTTCTTC. Its translation: CSAPPGTERHNEQFF.

This sequence joins TRBV5-1 and TRBJ2-7; D is undetermined. The CDR3 consists of 15 residues. Looked up from germline, CDR1 is SGHRS and CDR2 is YFSETQ. Trimming took off 0 bases at V and 2 bases at J, with 12 bases between the two ends. CDR3 loop: CASSLDGRSAYEQYF. The CDR3, as DNA: TGCGCCAGCAGCTTGGATGGTCGGTCCGCCTACGAGCAGTACTTC.

This clonotype was detected a few times. This chain connects TRBV20-1 to TRBJ1-1; a possible D gene is TRBD1 (5 bases). V was cut by 0 bases and J by 1 base, with 9 bases left in between. Germline values: CDR1 DFQATT, CDR2 SNEGSKA (reference sequence). This CDR3 spans 14 amino acids. In DNA form, the CDR3 reads TGCAGTGCTAGAGAACTCGACAGGAACACTGAAGCTTTCTTT. This sequence encodes CSARELDRNTEAFF.

The gene calls are TRBV20-1 and TRBJ2-7; 7 bases fit TRBD1. CDR3 length: 14 amino acids. Germline V lookup: CDR1 DFQATT, CDR2 SNEGSKA (reference sequence). V lost 1 base and J lost 3; bases outside the gene matches: 6. In nucleotides, the CDR3 is TGCAGTGCTAGAGGACAGGGTCGACTCTACGAGCAGTACTTC. Encoded protein: CSARGQGRLYEQYF.

This clonotype was seen a few times. J is TRBJ1-5 and V is TRBV6-5; a possible D gene is TRBD1 (5 bases). Germline assignment: CDR1 MNHEY and CDR2 SVGAGI. This CDR3 has 16 residues. V was shortened by 0 bases and J by 0 bases, with 9 bases between the two germline ends. This CDR3 reads CASSYSGDYSNQPQHF. As DNA, the CDR3 is TGTGCCAGCAGTTACTCCGGGGACTATAGCAATCAGCCCCAGCATTTT.

This clonotype has just one count. Compared with germline, one end of the junction differs, possibly owing to a read error. CDR3 loop: CASSPSAGTDTQYF. DNA for the CDR3: TGTGCCAGCAGCCCCTCGGCGGGCACCGATACGCAGTATTTT. V and J are TRBV7-9 and TRBJ2-3, with a weak D call TRBD2 (5 bases). CDR1 is SEHNR, CDR2 FQNEAQ, per germline (reference sequence). The CDR3 is 14 amino acids.

This clonotype was seen ten or more times. The gene calls are TRBV20-1 and TRBJ2-1; 12 nucleotides agree with TRBD2. Germline V gene sequence: CDR1 DFQATT, CDR2 SNEGSKA (reference sequence). The V gene end was trimmed by 3 bases and the J gene end by 3 bases; junction bases not matched to a gene: 6. The CDR3 is 16 amino acids. The CDR3 nucleotides are TGCAGTGCTAGTACTAGCGGGAGGTCCAGCTACAATGAGCAGTTCTTC. Amino acids: CSASTSGRSSYNEQFF.

J is TRBJ2-3 and V is TRBV5-5; TRBD1 matches 8 bases. CDR1 SGHKS and CDR2 YYEKEE come from the germline V gene (reference sequence). Unmatched junction bases numbered 6, after V lost 5 bases and J lost 4 bases. CDR3 length: 14 amino acids. CDR3 loop: CASSIQGAADTQYF. CDR3 coding DNA: TGTGCCAGCAGTATCCAGGGGGCGGCAGATACGCAGTATTTT.

The chain uses TRBV20-1 and TRBJ2-7, with D unresolved. Trimming took 5 bases from V and 0 from J, leaving 11 bases between them. Germline V gene data show CDR1 as DFQATT and CDR2 as SNEGSKA (reference sequence). The CDR3 is made up of 13 amino acids. The CDR3, as DNA: TGCAGTGCTGAAAACAGAGACTCCTACGAGCAGTACTTC. Encoded protein: CSAENRDSYEQYF.

This clonotype is a singleton in its sample. V usage is TRBV20-1 and J usage is TRBJ1-5; TRBD1 is a possible D gene (6 bases). Trimming shortened V by 0 bases and J by 7 bases, and 10 bases separated the two germline ends. CDR3 length equals 13 residues. In germline, CDR1 is DFQATT, CDR2 SNEGSKA (reference sequence). DNA of the CDR3: TGCAGTGCTAGAGACCTCCAGGGGCAGCCCCAGCATTTT. Its protein is CSARDLQGQPQHF.

Only a few counts were recorded for this clonotype. This sequence joins TRBV20-1 and TRBJ2-7; D gene uncertain. The length of the CDR3 is 13 residues. Trimming left V 3 bases short and J 3 bases short, with 12 bases between. CDR1 DFQATT and CDR2 SNEGSKA come from the germline V gene (reference sequence). Written as DNA, the CDR3 is TGCAGTGCTAGGGCGTCCCGTATCTACGAGCAGTACTTC. This sequence encodes CSARASRIYEQYF.

This clonotype was counted only a few times. The chain is built from TRBV29-1 and TRBJ1-2; D gene ambiguous. Germline CDR1 is SQVTM and CDR2 is ANQGSEA. The V and J ends lost 1 base and 3 bases respectively, with 6 bases between them. This CDR3 has 12 amino acids. The CDR3 sequence is CSVEGPDYGYTF. CDR3 nucleotides: TGCAGCGTTGAAGGACCGGACTATGGCTACACCTTC.